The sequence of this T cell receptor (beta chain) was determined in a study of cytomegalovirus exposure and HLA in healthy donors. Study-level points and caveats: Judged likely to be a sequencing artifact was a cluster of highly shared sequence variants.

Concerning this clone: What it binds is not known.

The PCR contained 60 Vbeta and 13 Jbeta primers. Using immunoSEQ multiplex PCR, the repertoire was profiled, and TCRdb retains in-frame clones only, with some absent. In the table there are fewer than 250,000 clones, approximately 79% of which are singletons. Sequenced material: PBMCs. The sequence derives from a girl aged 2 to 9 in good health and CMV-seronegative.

CDR3 region: CASSPRTGYTEAFF. The CDR3 DNA follows: TGCGCCAGCAGCCCCAGGACAGGATACACTGAAGCTTTCTTT. The chain combines TRBV4-1 with TRBJ1-1, with 7 bases aligning to TRBD1. CDR3 size: 14 residues. The J segment lost 3 bases and the V segment lost 4 bases, leaving 5 bases of the junction unmatched. Germline CDR1 reads MGHRA; CDR2 reads YSYEKL.